The 20 T cell receptor beta chains in this list originate from one sample, sequenced in a study of blood T cell repertoires in COVID-19. This table comes from immunoSEQ multiplex PCR, and its TCRdb copy is limited to in-frame clones, with some not included. The table records around 300,000 clones, around 90% of them present only once. The specimen was peripheral blood. These receptors all come from a man aged 45 to 65 with active or convalescent COVID-19.

The chain recombines TRBV7-2 with TRBJ2-3; TRBD1 agrees at 9 bases. This CDR3 is built from 14 residues. V shed 0 bases and J 6 bases; nucleotides not matched to a gene: 1. The germline V gene encodes CDR1 SGHTA and CDR2 FQGNSA. The CDR3 spells CASSLAGTGDTQYF. CDR3 bases: TGTGCCAGCAGCTTAGCCGGGACAGGGGATACGCAGTATTTT. Complete variable domain (other parts from reference TRBV7-2 and TRBJ2-3): GAGVSQSPSNKVTEKGKDVELRCDPISGHTALYWYRQSLGQGLEFLIYFQGNSAPDKSGLPSDRFSAERTGGSVSTLTIQRTQQEDSAVYLCASSLAGTGDTQYFGPGTRLTVL.

This clone is a singleton in its sample. The CDR3 sequence: CASKSGGAETQYF. The DNA of the CDR3 is TGTGCCAGCAAATCTGGGGGCGCGGAGACCCAGTACTTC. V is TRBV6-5 and J is TRBJ2-5, with D maybe TRBD1 (6 bases). The CDR3 covers 13 residues. Trimming shortened V by 7 bases and J by 5 bases, and 14 bases separated the two germline ends. Germline V gives CDR1 MNHEY, CDR2 SVGAGI.

J is TRBJ2-1 and V is TRBV6-1; a weak D match, TRBD2 (6 bases). Trimming stripped 4 bases from V and 4 bases from J, with 17 bases between. Germline V gives CDR1 MNHNS, CDR2 SASEGT. The CDR3 contains 16 residues. The CDR3 nucleotides read TGTGCCAGCAGTGGGACTGCTCTAGCGACATACAATGAGCAGTTCTTC. Its protein product is CASSGTALATYNEQFF.

The rearrangement links TRBV2 to TRBJ1-2, with 8 positions matching TRBD1. Germline loops: CDR1 SNHLY, CDR2 FYNNEI. The CDR3 contains 15 residues. V was pared by 3 bases and J by 2 bases, with 5 bases of the junction left unmatched. In DNA, the CDR3 is TGTGCCAGCAGTGATACGAGACAGGGGAACTATGGCTACACCTTC. It specifies CASSDTRQGNYGYTF.

The V call is TRBV2, the J call TRBJ1-4; maybe TRBD1 (5 bases). V dropped 3 bases and J dropped 5 bases, with 10 bases sitting between them. Per germline, CDR1 SNHLY and CDR2 FYNNEI. CDR3 length equals 14 residues. The CDR3 protein is CASSELDRNEKLFF. CDR3 sequence (DNA): TGTGCCAGCAGTGAGCTCGACAGAAATGAAAAACTGTTTTTT.

The rearrangement joins TRBV7-8 to TRBJ2-2; D may be TRBD2 (6 bases). This CDR3 contains 14 residues. Trimming removed 1 base at V and 5 bases at J, with 8 bases between. CDR1 and CDR2 from the germline V gene are SGHVS and FQNEAQ. The CDR3 coding sequence is TGTGCCAGCAGCTTAGTGGGGGGAACCGGGGAGCTGTTTTTT. It yields the protein CASSLVGGTGELFF.

The chain carries TRBV18 and TRBJ1-3; 7 positions agree with TRBD1. This CDR3 region has 16 residues. Per germline, CDR1 KGHSH and CDR2 LQKENI. After removal of 3 bases from V and 2 bases from J, the junction contained 7 bases not matched to a gene. CDR3 amino acids: CASSPGRQGAGNTIYF. The CDR3 DNA reads TGTGCCAGCTCACCCGGGAGACAGGGTGCTGGAAACACCATATATTTT.

The chain links TRBV27 to TRBJ1-2; possibly TRBD1 for D (6 bases). The CDR3 consists of 13 residues. The germline V gene has CDR1 MNHEY and CDR2 SMNVEV (reference sequence). V lost 6 bases to trimming and J lost 2 bases, with 10 bases between them. CDR3 in DNA: TGTGCCAGCAGAACCGACAGGAACTATGGCTACACCTTC. It is translated as CASRTDRNYGYTF.

This chain joins TRBV7-2 and TRBJ1-6; the D gene is possibly TRBD1 (6 bases). The V gene's germline CDR1 is SGHTA and CDR2 FQGNSA. This CDR3 contains 14 residues. With 1 base removed from V and 10 bases from J, the gap between germline ends came to 11 bases. CDR3 coding DNA: TGTGCCAGCAGCTTAGAGGGGGTGAGGTCACCCCTCCACTTT. Protein product: CASSLEGVRSPLHF. The entire variable domain, with the rest obtained from reference TRBV7-2 and TRBJ1-6, is as follows: GAGVSQSPSNKVTEKGKDVELRCDPISGHTALYWYRQSLGQGLEFLIYFQGNSAPDKSGLPSDRFSAERTGGSVSTLTIQRTQQEDSAVYLCASSLEGVRSPLHFGNGTRLTVT.

The J gene is TRBJ2-4, the V gene TRBV4-1; the D gene is possibly TRBD1 (6 bases). The CDR3 has 14 residues. Germline V gene sequence: CDR1 MGHRA, CDR2 YSYEKL. Trimming left V 4 bases short and J 6 bases short, with 13 bases between. The CDR3 sequence: CASSRLGQLNIQYF. Here the CDR3 DNA reads TGCGCCAGCAGCCGCCTTGGACAGCTAAACATTCAGTACTTC.

The chain has TRBV25-1 and TRBJ2-3, with 8 bases lining up with TRBD1. This CDR3 is built from 18 residues. The germline CDR1 and CDR2 sequences are MGHDK and SYGVNS. J lost 4 bases, V lost 3 bases, and 15 bases had no gene match. CDR3 nucleotides: TGTGCCAGCAGTGAGCCCCTTAGGACAGGGCGTTTGGCAGATACGCAGTATTTT. Protein sequence: CASSEPLRTGRLADTQYF.

This sequence joins TRBV12-3 or TRBV12-4 and TRBJ1-1; D might be TRBD1 (5 bases). The ends were cut back, 7 bases at V and 2 bases at J, with 11 bases in the middle. The CDR3 covers 13 residues. The CDR3 region has the DNA TGTGCCAGCATCGACAGTATTAACACTGAAGCTTTCTTT. Translating it yields CASIDSINTEAFF.

This clone was found once. CDR3 nucleotides: TGTGCCAGCAGCGCGATAGCGGGGGGGCCAGGGGAGACCCAGTACTTC. Translating it yields CASSAIAGGPGETQYF. V is TRBV9 and J is TRBJ2-5; TRBD2 aligns across 11 bases. The trim removed 3 bases at V and 5 bases at J, leaving 9 bases unmatched. This CDR3 comprises 16 residues. In germline, CDR1 is SGDLS, CDR2 YYNGEE.

This chain links TRBV5-1 with TRBJ2-2; perhaps TRBD1 as D (6 bases). Per the germline V gene, CDR1 is SGHRS and CDR2 is YFSETQ. CDR3 length: 14 amino acids. Trimming cost V 2 bases and J 5 bases, with 10 bases left between them. As DNA, the CDR3 is TGCGCCAGCAGCTTTGACAGGCAGACCGGGGAGCTGTTTTTT. This sequence encodes CASSFDRQTGELFF.

V usage is TRBV19 and J usage is TRBJ2-6; D call uncertain. Trimming removed 6 bases at V and 2 bases at J, with 8 bases between. This CDR3 contains 14 residues. CDR1 and CDR2 (germline): LNHDA, SQIVND (reference sequence). The CDR3 reads CASSQQAGANVLTF. The CDR3 bases are TGTGCCAGTAGCCAGCAGGCTGGGGCCAACGTCCTGACTTTC. Complete variable domain (other parts from reference TRBV19 and TRBJ2-6): DGGITQSPKYLFRKEGQNVTLSCEQNLNHDAMYWYRQDPGQGLRLIYYSQIVNDFQKGDIAEGYSVSREKKESFPLTVTSAQKNPTAFYLCASSQQAGANVLTFGAGSRLTVL.

The CDR3 loop reads CASSHLAGVPEQYF. DNA of the CDR3: TGTGCCAGCAGTCATCTAGCGGGAGTTCCGGAGCAGTACTTC. The chain uses TRBV6-5 and TRBJ2-7; 10 positions match TRBD2. Losses at the gene ends were 5 bases for V and 7 bases for J; bases not matched to a gene: 8. The CDR3 totals 14 residues. Germline V gene lookup returns CDR1 MNHEY and CDR2 SVGAGI.

This clone was seen more than once but under ten times. This rearrangement joins TRBV5-1 to TRBJ1-5; D possibly corresponds to TRBD1 (5 bases). V shed 3 bases and J shed 0 bases, with 22 bases lying between them. CDR1 is SGHRS, CDR2 YFSETQ, per germline. This CDR3 contains 19 residues. CDR3 DNA: TGCGCCAGCAGCTCCGAGAAAACCGACAGAAAAGATAGCAATCAGCCCCAGCATTTT. It translates to CASSSEKTDRKDSNQPQHF. Looking up the rest from reference TRBV5-1 and TRBJ1-5 gives the full variable domain: KAGVTQTPRYLIKTRGQQVTLSCSPISGHRSVSWYQQTPGQGLQFLFEYFSETQRNKGNFPGRFSGRQFSNSRSEMNVSTLELGDSALYLCASSSEKTDRKDSNQPQHFGDGTRLSIL.

CDR3 bases: TGCGCCAGCAGCCCCAGGGGAGGGGAGCTGTTTTTT. Amino acid sequence: CASSPRGGELFF. The gene calls are TRBV5-1 and TRBJ2-2, with a weak D call TRBD1 (6 bases). Trimming took 4 bases from V and 8 from J, leaving 9 bases between them. The CDR3 loop spans 12 amino acids. In germline, CDR1 is SGHRS, CDR2 YFSETQ.

This chain joins TRBV28 and TRBJ1-5; TRBD1 matches 10 bases. This CDR3 spans 14 amino acids. After removal of 6 bases from V and 3 bases from J, the junction contained 2 bases not matched to a gene. From germline, CDR1 is MDHEN and CDR2 SYDVKM. CDR3: CASRTGGANQPQHF. DNA for the CDR3: TGTGCCAGCAGGACAGGGGGCGCCAATCAGCCCCAGCATTTT. Full variable domain (missing parts from reference TRBV28 and TRBJ1-5): DVKVTQSSRYLVKRTGEKVFLECVQDMDHENMFWYRQDPGLGLRLIYFSYDVKMKEKGDIPEGYSVSREKKERFSLILESASTNQTSMYLCASRTGGANQPQHFGDGTRLSIL.

The chain is built from TRBV6-5 and TRBJ1-6; no clear D. The V gene lost 0 bases and the J gene lost 4 bases, with 7 bases spanning the gap. CDR3 length equals 15 residues. Germline V gives CDR1 MNHEY, CDR2 SVGAGI. CDR3 loop: CASSYSRMYNSPLHF. The DNA for the CDR3 is TGTGCCAGCAGTTACTCGAGGATGTATAATTCACCCCTCCACTTT.